The T cell receptor beta chain under discussion was sequenced for a study of early T cells in non-severe SARS-CoV-2 infection. Between the trimmed V and J ends, which lost 4 bases and 5 bases, there was a span of 7 bases. This CDR3 region has 12 residues. CDR1 is SGHAT, CDR2 FQNNGV, per germline. TCRdb ran MiXCR on the 5' RACE reads and lists one entry per CDR3 protein. The table shows approximately 76,000 distinct CDR3 sequences, with about 12% occurring only once. The sequence derives from an adult who was a healthcare worker with PCR-confirmed SARS-CoV-2 infection or an uninfected control (not recorded which). This chain connects TRBV11-2 to TRBJ2-3; D gene unclear. Specimen: whole blood. CDR3 amino acids: CASSSIIDTQYF. As DNA, the CDR3 is TGTGCCAGCAGCTCTATTATAGATACGCAGTATTTT.